Presented here are 11 T cell receptor beta chains from one specimen sequenced in a study of post-analysis software for immune sequencing data. No antigen has been identified for these receptors. Unique molecular identifiers were carried by the TCR beta cDNA libraries. Using its own MiXCR run on the PCR reads, TCRdb lists one record per CDR3 protein. The sample has approximately 570,000 distinct CDR3 sequences, 44% seen once. General study findings and limits: TRBV segments more frequent in patients than in controls numbered several and included TRBV5-6, TRBV5-1 and TRBV20-1.

The sequenced sample was blood. The receptor set was obtained from a girl under 18 with multiple sclerosis.

This clonotype was recorded once. The chain couples TRBV6-5 to TRBJ2-1; weak D call: TRBD1 (6 bases). The DNA end lines up better with TRBJ2-7; the J call may be wrong. CDR1 is MNHEY and CDR2 is SVGAGI in the germline V gene. There are 16 residues in the CDR3. The CDR3 loop is CASSYTRGGSYNEQYF. CDR3 bases: TGTGCCAGCAGTTACACGCGTGGGGGCTCCTACAATGAGCAGTACTTC.

This clonotype was seen a few times. This rearrangement joins TRBV27 to TRBJ2-2, with unresolved D. V lost 6 bases, J lost 1 base, and 6 bases lay in between. Germline values: CDR1 MNHEY, CDR2 SMNVEV (reference sequence). The CDR3 spans 13 residues. The CDR3 loop is CASSPLNTGELFF. In nucleotides, the CDR3 is TGTGCCAGCAGCCCTTTGAACACCGGGGAGCTGTTTTTT.

This rearrangement joins TRBV7-6 to TRBJ2-3, with D perhaps matching TRBD2 (6 bases). The CDR3 spans 16 residues. The germline V and J ends were trimmed by 5 bases and 4 bases, with 19 bases remaining between them. Germline V gene lookup returns CDR1 SGHVS and CDR2 FNYEAQ. DNA for the CDR3: TGTGCCAGCAGCGCTAGACTAGTGGGGAGCCCAGATACGCAGTATTTT. It specifies CASSARLVGSPDTQYF.

This clonotype was counted a few times. The genes are TRBV20-1 and TRBJ2-1; D is uncertain. Germline CDR1 reads DFQATT; CDR2 reads SNEGSKA (reference sequence). CDR3 length: 15 residues. Trimming removed 6 bases at V and 0 bases at J, with 15 bases between. In DNA form, the CDR3 reads TGCAGTGCGCGGTTACGGGCGTTCTCCTACAATGAGCAGTTCTTC. Amino acid sequence: CSARLRAFSYNEQFF.

The chain is built from TRBV5-1 and TRBJ1-1, with D perhaps matching TRBD1 (6 bases). This CDR3 has 15 amino acids. In germline, CDR1 is SGHRS, CDR2 YFSETQ. The V end lost 0 bases, the J end lost 3 bases, and 12 bases lay between the germline ends. The CDR3 reads CASSLDREYDTEAFF. For the CDR3, the DNA is TGCGCCAGCAGCTTGGACAGGGAGTACGACACTGAAGCTTTCTTT.

In this sample, this clonotype turned up a few times. The V and J genes are TRBV7-3 and TRBJ2-1; TRBD1 matches at 8 bases. V shed 5 bases and J 6 bases; nucleotides not matched to a gene: 6. Germline CDR1 SGHTA, CDR2 FQGTGA. The CDR3 spans 14 residues. The CDR3: CASSAQTGVNEQFF. CDR3 DNA sequence: TGTGCCAGCAGCGCCCAGACAGGGGTCAATGAGCAGTTCTTC. The entire variable domain, with the rest obtained from reference TRBV7-3 and TRBJ2-1, is as follows: GAGVSQTPSNKVTEKGKYVELRCDPISGHTALYWYRQSLGQGPEFLIYFQGTGAADDSGLPNDRFFAVRPEGSVSTLKIQRTERGDSAVYLCASSAQTGVNEQFFGPGTRLTVL.

The J gene is TRBJ1-2, the V gene TRBV6-1; 7 positions agree with TRBD1. V shed 7 bases, J shed 3 bases, and the junction held 11 bases outside the gene matches. The CDR3 extends over 15 amino acids. CDR1 MNHNS and CDR2 SASEGT come from the germline V gene. CDR3 DNA sequence: TGTGCCAGCACCCAAAGACAGGGCCAGGACTATGGCTACACCTTC. It codes for CASTQRQGQDYGYTF.

This clonotype was observed a single time. Given the absence of the conserved phenylalanine or tryptophan at the CDR3 end, a read error is likely. Here the CDR3 DNA reads TGTGCCAGCAGCCCTACCTTTCGGACAGTAGATACGCAGTATTCC. This translates into CASSPTFRTVDTQYS. The V and J genes are TRBV12-3 or TRBV12-4 and TRBJ2-3, with a tentative D call TRBD1 (6 bases). CDR3 length equals 15 residues. The V end was cut by 6 bases, the J end by 5 bases, with 18 bases between.

The chain employs TRBV7-2 and TRBJ1-1; D is ambiguous. The CDR3 is 14 residues long. With 5 bases removed from V and 1 base from J, the gap between germline ends came to 11 bases. Germline CDR1 SGHTA, CDR2 FQGNSA. The CDR3 loop is CASSQQRQNTEAFF. DNA of the CDR3: TGTGCCAGCAGCCAACAACGACAGAACACTGAAGCTTTCTTT.

This chain joins TRBV5-6 and TRBJ2-7; tentatively, D is TRBD1 (6 bases). The CDR3 covers 15 residues. The V and J ends lost 2 bases and 0 bases respectively, with 12 bases between them. Germline values: CDR1 SGHDT, CDR2 YYEEEE. The CDR3 DNA follows: TGTGCCAGCAGCTTCCCAGGGGTGAGCTCCTACGAGCAGTACTTC. It codes for CASSFPGVSSYEQYF. Full variable domain (rest looked up from reference TRBV5-6 and TRBJ2-7): DAGVTQSPTHLIKTRGQQVTLRCSPKSGHDTVSWYQQALGQGPQFIFQYYEEEERQRGNFPDRFSGHQFPNYSSELNVNALLLGDSALYLCASSFPGVSSYEQYFGPGTRLTVT.

This clonotype was counted once. One end of the junction varies from germline; a read error may be responsible. The chain has TRBV25-1 and TRBJ1-2, with D hard to call. CDR1 is MGHDK and CDR2 is SYGVNS in the germline V gene. The CDR3 is made up of 13 amino acids. The DNA of the CDR3 is TGTGCCAGCAGTGAAACCGTAAACTATGGCTACATCTTC. Protein: CASSETVNYGYIF.